Shown below are 8 T cell receptor beta chains from a single sample sequenced in a study of graft-versus-host responses after intestinal transplantation. No antigen has been assigned to these receptors. The method was immunoSEQ multiplex PCR; TCRdb's version includes in-frame clones alone and lacks a portion of them. The sample contains approximately 68,000 clones, nearly 90% of which appear only once. Sequenced material: unstimulated CD8+ T cells sorted from spleen or lymph node cells, taken before transplant. The receptors derive from a human donor who was the organ donor for an intestinal transplant.

This clone has just one count. This chain uses TRBV6-6 with TRBJ1-2, with 7 bases aligning to TRBD1. Germline lookup yields CDR1 MNHNY and CDR2 SVGAGI (reference sequence). The V gene end was trimmed by 4 bases and the J gene end by 5 bases; junction bases not matched to a gene: 4. The CDR3 is 13 amino acids. The CDR3 reads CASSWGQLYGYTF. The CDR3 region has the DNA TGTGCCAGCAGTTGGGGACAGCTATATGGCTACACCTTC.

The DNA for the CDR3 is TGTGCCAGCAGCGTGGGACAGGAGGGCAATGAGCAGTTCTTC. Translating it yields CASSVGQEGNEQFF. The chain recombines TRBV9 with TRBJ2-1, with TRBD1 matching 8 bases. V lost 2 bases, J lost 6 bases, and 4 bases stayed unmatched. The CDR3 extends over 14 amino acids. Germline values: CDR1 SGDLS, CDR2 YYNGEE.

This chain connects TRBV7-9 to TRBJ2-1, with TRBD1 matching over 7 bases. The CDR3 spans 16 residues. V shed 5 bases and J 2 bases; nucleotides not matched to a gene: 9. The V gene's germline CDR1 is SEHNR and CDR2 FQNEAQ (reference sequence). The DNA for the CDR3 is TGTGCCAGCAGCCAAACAACAGGGGTGACCTACAATGAGCAGTTCTTC. Its protein is CASSQTTGVTYNEQFF.

V usage is TRBV6-4 and J usage is TRBJ2-3; 13 bases agree with TRBD2. This CDR3 spans 16 amino acids. The junction had 5 bases not matched to a gene; V was cut back by 8 bases and J by 0 bases. Germline CDR1 MRHNA, CDR2 SNTAGT. CDR3 protein: CASARLAGGSTDTQYF. In DNA form, the CDR3 reads TGTGCCAGCGCCCGACTAGCGGGGGGCAGCACAGATACGCAGTATTTT.

This rearrangement joins TRBV21-1 to TRBJ2-4; the table's TRBD2 call for D was not verified on the DNA. TRBV21-1 is marked as a pseudogene. CDR3 size: 18 residues. The CDR3 protein is CASSKDPAGGPDKNIQYF. CDR3 coding DNA: TGTGCCAGCAGCAAAGACCCAGCGGGGGGGCCAGACAAAAACATTCAGTACTTC.

This CDR3 is CASSFLTGGLNEKLFF. The CDR3 DNA sequence: TGTGCCAGCAGTTTCTTGACGGGGGGCCTTAATGAAAAACTGTTTTTT. The chain employs TRBV27 and TRBJ1-4; maybe TRBD1 (6 bases). The CDR3 is made up of 16 amino acids. Trimming cost V 3 bases and J 4 bases, with 15 bases left between them. Germline CDR1 MNHEY, CDR2 SMNVEV (reference sequence).

This clone was detected once. V gene TRBV7-3 combines with J gene TRBJ2-5, with 16 positions matching TRBD2. Germline loops: CDR1 SGHTA, CDR2 FQGTGA. Trimming took 5 bases from V and 2 from J; bases not matched to a gene: 8. The CDR3 is 18 residues long. The CDR3 sequence is CASSPGTSGGEPQETQYF. The CDR3 DNA follows: TGTGCCAGCAGCCCCGGGACTAGCGGGGGGGAGCCGCAAGAGACCCAGTACTTC.

Comments on this clone: A read error may produce the germline difference seen at one junction end. The V call is TRBV7-7, the J call TRBJ2-1; TRBD2 agrees at 7 bases. The CDR3 covers 15 residues. The germline gives CDR1 SSHAT, CDR2 FNYEAQ (reference sequence). In nucleotides, the CDR3 is TGTGCTAGCAGCTTAGAGGCTAGCGGATACAATGAGCAGTTCTTC. This codes for CASSLEASGYNEQFF.